The 16 T cell receptor beta chains below all came from one sample that was sequenced in a study of T cells expressing NK-cell markers (dated by TCRdb to between 2020 and 2021). Library preparation was by 5' RACE. The instrument was an Illumina HiSeq 2000. The reads went through TCRdb reprocessing, and each CDR3 protein sequence gets one entry with no DNA. The table of this sample itemizes 200,000 to 300,000 distinct CDR3 sequences. The ten most abundant clones make up more than 3.5% of the sample. Sequencing was done on a sample of blood T cells: a sorted CD56 or NKG2C T cell subset, CD4+ or CD8+ T cells, or bulk PBMC T cells (not recorded which). Every receptor here comes from a woman between 18 and 75 years old in good health.

The gene calls are TRBV6-2 or TRBV6-3 and TRBJ2-1; TCRdb indicates TRBD2, and absent DNA this call remains unverified. This CDR3 comprises 17 residues. CDR1 and CDR2 from the germline V gene are MNHEY and SVGEGT. The CDR3: CASQPEIKAGGPHEQFF.

CDR3 amino acids: CASSVGDPPYEQYF. The rearrangement uses TRBV5-1 and TRBJ2-7; with no DNA, the TCRdb D assignment of TRBD1 cannot be verified. The CDR3 runs 14 residues. The germline gives CDR1 SGHRS, CDR2 YFSETQ.

The chain employs TRBV6-1 and TRBJ1-5; without DNA, the TCRdb call of TRBD1 cannot be checked. The CDR3 is 13 residues long. CDR1 and CDR2 (germline): MNHNS, SASEGT. CDR3: CASTPGPNQPQHF.

The gene calls are TRBV12-3 or TRBV12-4 and TRBJ2-2. The CDR3 has 18 amino acids. CDR3 region: CASSLKFIGLANTGELFF.

The genes are TRBV20-1 and TRBJ2-1; TCRdb designates TRBD1, a call that cannot be tested without DNA. This CDR3 region has 12 residues. CDR1 is DFQATT, CDR2 SNEGSKA, per germline (reference sequence). The CDR3 protein is CSASSGADEQFF.

The rearrangement links TRBV4-2 to TRBJ2-6; as DNA is missing, the TRBD1 call by TCRdb cannot be tested. Germline V gene sequence: CDR1 LGHNA, CDR2 YNFKEQ. The CDR3 loop spans 17 amino acids. CDR3 loop: CASSQGRGSSGANVLTF.

This sequence joins TRBV3-1 and TRBJ2-1. This CDR3 is 12 amino acids long. The V gene's germline CDR1 is LGHDT and CDR2 YNNKEL (reference sequence). The chain's CDR3 is CASSQGLAKQFF.

This chain uses TRBV28 with TRBJ2-3. The V gene's germline CDR1 is MDHEN and CDR2 SYDVKM. CDR3 size: 12 residues. CDR3 region: CASSFSVDTQYF. Variable domain in full (rest from reference TRBV28 and TRBJ2-3): DVKVTQSSRYLVKRTGEKVFLECVQDMDHENMFWYRQDPGLGLRLIYFSYDVKMKEKGDIPEGYSVSREKKERFSLILESASTNQTSMYLCASSFSVDTQYFGPGTRLTVL.

The rearrangement joins TRBV29-1 to TRBJ2-5; TCRdb names TRBD2, which stays unverified in the absence of DNA. Germline loops: CDR1 SQVTM, CDR2 ANQGSEA. CDR3 length: 17 amino acids. CDR3 sequence: CSGRGLGLAGGSETQYF.

The chain recombines TRBV11-2 with TRBJ2-7; lacking DNA, the TRBD2 call made by TCRdb goes unchecked. The CDR3 has 14 amino acids. CDR1 is SGHAT, CDR2 FQNNGV, per germline. The CDR3 protein is CASSPSPSDYEQYF.

The rearrangement uses TRBV7-2 and TRBJ1-2; as DNA is missing, the TRBD1 call by TCRdb cannot be tested. The CDR3 consists of 13 residues. The germline CDR1 and CDR2 sequences are SGHTA and FQGNSA. The CDR3 loop reads CASRDRGPNGYTF.

The chain joins TRBV29-1 to TRBJ1-2; TCRdb picks TRBD1, but there is no DNA to check that call. Per germline, CDR1 SQVTM and CDR2 ANQGSEA. There are 13 residues in the CDR3. CDR3 sequence: CSVEKGGSYGYTF.

The gene calls are TRBV3-1 and TRBJ2-2. CDR3 size: 16 residues. The germline gives CDR1 LGHDT, CDR2 YNNKEL (reference sequence). CDR3 protein: CASSQVTTGNTGELFF.

V and J are TRBV20-1 and TRBJ1-4. The CDR3 is made up of 14 amino acids. CDR1 is DFQATT and CDR2 is SNEGSKA in the germline V gene (reference sequence). The CDR3 loop is CSASIPWANEKLFF.

This CDR3 is CAARTASTDTQYF. The chain recombines TRBV6-1 with TRBJ2-3. Germline CDR1 reads MNHNS; CDR2 reads SASEGT. CDR3 length equals 13 residues.

The gene calls are TRBV9 and TRBJ1-1; TCRdb calls TRBD1, which cannot be checked without DNA. Germline CDR1 and CDR2: SGDLS and YYNGEE. The CDR3 is 13 amino acids. CDR3 amino acids: CASSVGPGTEAFF.